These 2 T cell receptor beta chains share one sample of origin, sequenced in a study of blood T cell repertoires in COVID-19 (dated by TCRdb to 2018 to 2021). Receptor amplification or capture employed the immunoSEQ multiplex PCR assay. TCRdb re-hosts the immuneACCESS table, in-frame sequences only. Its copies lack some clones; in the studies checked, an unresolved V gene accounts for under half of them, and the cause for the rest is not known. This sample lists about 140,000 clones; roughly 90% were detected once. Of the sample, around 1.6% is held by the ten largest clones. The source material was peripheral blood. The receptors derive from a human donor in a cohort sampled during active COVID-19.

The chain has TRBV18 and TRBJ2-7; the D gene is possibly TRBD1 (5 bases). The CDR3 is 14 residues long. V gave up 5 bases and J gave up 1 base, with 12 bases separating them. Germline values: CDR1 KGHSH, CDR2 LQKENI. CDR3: CASSNQQGSYEQYF. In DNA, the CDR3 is TGTGCCAGCTCAAACCAGCAGGGTTCCTACGAGCAGTACTTC. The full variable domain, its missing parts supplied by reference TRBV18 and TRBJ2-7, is NAGVMQNPRHLVRRRGQEARLRCSPMKGHSHVYWYRQLPEEGLKFMVYLQKENIIDESGMPKERFSAEFPKEGPSILRIQQVVRGDSAAYFCASSNQQGSYEQYFGPGTRLTVT.

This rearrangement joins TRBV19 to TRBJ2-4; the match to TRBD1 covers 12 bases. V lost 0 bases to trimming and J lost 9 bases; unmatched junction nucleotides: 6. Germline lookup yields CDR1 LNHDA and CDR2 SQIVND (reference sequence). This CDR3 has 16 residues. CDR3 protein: CASSIDSGTGGVIQYF. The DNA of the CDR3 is TGTGCCAGTAGTATAGACTCCGGGACAGGGGGCGTCATTCAGTACTTC. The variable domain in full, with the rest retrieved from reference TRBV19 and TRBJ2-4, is DGGITQSPKYLFRKEGQNVTLSCEQNLNHDAMYWYRQDPGQGLRLIYYSQIVNDFQKGDIAEGYSVSREKKESFPLTVTSAQKNPTAFYLCASSIDSGTGGVIQYFGAGTRLSVL.